This TCR beta chain is from a study of blood T cell repertoires in COVID-19. This clone has only a few counts. The CDR3 contains 12 residues. Germline CDR1 is SGHTS and CDR2 is YDEGEE. Trimming cost V 2 bases and J 4 bases, with 6 bases left between them. Original methodology: The assay estimated nucleated cells by amplifying reference gene primers. Clones were read by immunoSEQ multiplex PCR, and TCRdb kept only the in-frame ones, dropping some. The DNA was the basis for D and trimming; V, J and clone size are from that table. The data hold a few hundred thousand clones, with around nine tenths observed a single time.

The receptor comes from a young woman who had been exposed to COVID-19. The chain is built from TRBV5-8 and TRBJ2-5, with D unclear. The sequenced sample was PBMCs or T cells enriched from blood (not recorded which). CDR3 sequence (DNA): TGTGCCAGCAGCTTCCGCGCAGAGACCCAGTACTTC. The encoded protein is CASSFRAETQYF.